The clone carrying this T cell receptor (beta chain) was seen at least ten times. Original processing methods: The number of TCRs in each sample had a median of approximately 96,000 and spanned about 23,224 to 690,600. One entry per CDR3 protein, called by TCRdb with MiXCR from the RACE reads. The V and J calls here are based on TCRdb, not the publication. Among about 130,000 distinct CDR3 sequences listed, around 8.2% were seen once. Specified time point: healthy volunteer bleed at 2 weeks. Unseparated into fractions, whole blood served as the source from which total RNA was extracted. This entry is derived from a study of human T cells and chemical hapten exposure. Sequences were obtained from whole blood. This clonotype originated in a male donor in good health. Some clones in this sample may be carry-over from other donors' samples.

The CDR3 DNA is TGTGCCAGCAGCTTAGCGCGTGACATAGCTAACTATGGCTACACCTTC. Its protein product is CASSLARDIANYGYTF. The chain joins TRBV7-9 to TRBJ1-2; D remains ambiguous. CDR3 length equals 16 residues. Germline V CDR1 and CDR2: SEHNR, FQNEAQ (reference sequence). The V end was cut by 0 bases, the J end by 0 bases, with 11 bases between.